The present T cell receptor beta chain was sequenced within a study of blood T cell repertoires in COVID-19. TCRdb's table, derived via immunoSEQ multiplex PCR, lists solely in-frame clones and lacks some. This table holds fewer than 400,000 clones, nearly 90% found once. Trimming removed 2 bases at V and 5 bases at J, with 7 bases between. Germline V gene data show CDR1 as MRHNA and CDR2 as SNTAGT. The CDR3 runs 14 residues. The genes are TRBV6-4 and TRBJ1-6; D is undetermined. The sequenced sample was peripheral blood. The TCR was taken from a woman aged 25 to 45 with COVID-19, enrolled during active disease. The CDR3 protein is CASSDGGDNSPLHF. The CDR3 nucleotides are TGTGCCAGCAGTGACGGCGGGGATAATTCACCCCTCCACTTT.